This TCR beta chain emerged from a study of CD8 T cells in Susac syndrome. This clonotype has a single count. Peripheral blood CD8+ and CD4+ T cells were profiled by TCR beta sequencing. TEMRA cells were FACS-enriched, and CD8+ and CD4+ T cells were isolated negatively. cDNA came from roughly 0.47 to 1 ug RNA primed by random hexamers. From the immunoSEQ multiplex PCR reads, TCRdb called clonotypes with MiXCR, one entry per CDR3 protein. The repertoire has about 150,000 distinct CDR3 sequences, 85% to 95% of them found once; the top ten carry 0.16%. This CDR3 has 14 amino acids. Per the germline V gene, CDR1 is SQVTM and CDR2 is ANQGSEA. Trimming cost V 3 bases and J 5 bases; bases outside gene matches: 4.

The clonotype comes from a human donor with Susac syndrome. The chain joins TRBV29-1 to TRBJ2-2; 9 bases map to TRBD1. Sequences were obtained from CD4+ T cells from PBMCs. This CDR3 reads CSVDAGTGTGELFF. DNA of the CDR3: TGCAGCGTTGACGCGGGGACAGGGACCGGGGAGCTGTTTTTT.